This T cell receptor beta chain was documented in a study of response to subunit inactivated influenza vaccine. Study observations and caveats: T cells newly recruited by each seasonal influenza vaccination are few, the authors suggested.

TCRdb processed the RT-PCR reads anew with MiXCR; each CDR3 protein has one entry. The sample has about 180,000 distinct CDR3 sequences, around 9% seen once. As to this clonotype: Its antigen remains unidentified.

The trim removed 0 bases at V and 3 bases at J, leaving 3 bases unmatched. CDR1 SGDLS and CDR2 YYNGEE come from the germline V gene. This CDR3 spans 16 amino acids. This TCR was sampled from a man aged 45-65 years who received an inactivated influenza vaccine. This chain joins TRBV9 and TRBJ2-5; TRBD2 matches 12 bases. This sample comprised non-naive T cells sorted from PBMCs, obtained on the day of vaccination. This CDR3 is CASSVDPSGREETQYF. The CDR3 region has the DNA TGTGCCAGCAGCGTAGATCCTAGCGGGAGGGAAGAGACCCAGTACTTC. Full variable domain (missing parts from reference TRBV9 and TRBJ2-5): DSGVTQTPKHLITATGQRVTLRCSPRSGDLSVYWYQQSLDQGLQFLIQYYNGEERAKGNILERFSAQQFPDLHSELNLSSLELGDSALYFCASSVDPSGREETQYFGPGTRLLVL.